The 17 T cell receptor beta chains presented below share a single source sample, sequenced in a study of immune evolution from preneoplasia to lung adenocarcinoma. The data were produced by immunoSEQ multiplex PCR, yet TCRdb's version contains in-frame clones alone and is incomplete. Of 6,000 or so clones listed, approximately 73% are singletons. The specimen sequenced was FFPE lung adenocarcinoma in situ tissue. The receptors derive from a donor aged 70 or older with lung adenocarcinoma.

In this sample, this clone turned up a few times. The chain uses TRBV7-2 and TRBJ2-7, with TRBD2 identical over 12 bases. The germline V gene has CDR1 SGHTA and CDR2 FQGNSA. After removal of 3 bases from V and 6 bases from J, the junction contained 6 bases not matched to a gene. The CDR3 sequence is 15 residues long. The CDR3 DNA follows: TGTGCCAGCAGCTTCCAGACTAGCGGGGGAAGCGAGCAGTACTTC. The encoded protein is CASSFQTSGGSEQYF.

The gene calls are TRBV30 and TRBJ2-3; 10 bases are a match to TRBD2. This CDR3 is built from 19 residues. J lost 2 bases, V lost 1 base, and 15 bases had no gene match. Germline V CDR1 and CDR2: GTSNPN, SVGIG (reference sequence). CDR3 DNA: TGTGCCTGGAGTGACCGACTAGCGGGCGGCGGGGGGTTCACAGATACGCAGTATTTT. This sequence encodes CAWSDRLAGGGGFTDTQYF. The full variable domain, in which reference TRBV30 and TRBJ2-3 provide the parts outside the CDR3, is SQTIHQWPATLVQPVGSPLSLECTVEGTSNPNLYWYRQAAGRGLQLLFYSVGIGQISSEVPQNLSASRPQDRQFILSSKKLLLSDSGFYLCAWSDRLAGGGGFTDTQYFGPGTRLTVL.

The CDR3 is CASSLNYEQYF. The CDR3 DNA is TGTGCCAGCAGCCTGAACTACGAGCAGTACTTC. The J gene is TRBJ2-7, the V gene TRBV7-9; no clear D gene. The CDR3 consists of 11 residues. The V gene's germline CDR1 is SEHNR and CDR2 FQNEAQ (reference sequence). V gave up 5 bases and J gave up 3 bases, with 5 bases separating them.

The chain employs TRBV10-3 and TRBJ2-7; tentative D call: TRBD1 (5 bases). The CDR3 length is 13 residues. The V end was cut by 7 bases, the J end by 5 bases, with 15 bases between. Germline V gene data show CDR1 as ENHRY and CDR2 as SYGVKD. The CDR3 loop reads CAITGQGGHEQYF. CDR3 nucleotide sequence: TGTGCCATCACTGGGCAGGGTGGCCACGAGCAGTACTTC.

This clone was counted a few times. The rearrangement links TRBV30 to TRBJ1-1; D is uncertain. Trimming removed 4 bases from V and 4 bases from J, with 13 bases in between. CDR1 is GTSNPN, CDR2 SVGIG, per germline (reference sequence). This CDR3 contains 13 residues. The CDR3 loop reads CAWNANTGTEAFF. The CDR3 DNA is TGTGCCTGGAATGCCAACACGGGCACTGAAGCTTTCTTT.

The CDR3 DNA sequence: TGTGCCAGCAGTTACTCGTCCGCCGGGAGTAAGGAGACCCAGTACTTC. This sequence encodes CASSYSSAGSKETQYF. The chain uses TRBV6-5 and TRBJ2-5, with a possible D match to TRBD2 (6 bases). Germline CDR1 and CDR2: MNHEY and SVGAGI. V dropped 0 bases and J dropped 5 bases, with 16 bases sitting between them. The CDR3 is 16 residues long.

The V call is TRBV28, the J call TRBJ2-2, with TRBD1 matching over 8 bases. This CDR3 region has 16 residues. V lost 5 bases to trimming and J lost 5 bases; unmatched junction nucleotides: 10. Germline V gene sequence: CDR1 MDHEN, CDR2 SYDVKM. CDR3 nucleotides: TGTGCCAGCAGTCCGGCCGACAGGGGCGGAACCGGGGAGCTGTTTTTT. It encodes CASSPADRGGTGELFF.

This chain uses TRBV15 with TRBJ1-5, with TRBD1 as a possible D gene (5 bases). The CDR3 consists of 15 residues. V was clipped by 0 bases and J by 3 bases, with 9 bases between them. Looked up from germline, CDR1 is LNHNV and CDR2 is YYDKDF (reference sequence). The DNA of the CDR3 is TGTGCCACCAGCAGAGATCGACAGTTCAATCAGCCCCAGCATTTT. It codes for CATSRDRQFNQPQHF. Complete variable domain (other parts from reference TRBV15 and TRBJ1-5): DAMVIQNPRYQVTQFGKPVTLSCSQTLNHNVMYWYQQKSSQAPKLLFHYYDKDFNNEADTPDNFQSRRPNTSFCFLDIRSPGLGDTAMYLCATSRDRQFNQPQHFGDGTRLSIL.

The chain combines TRBV11-3 with TRBJ2-3; 7 bases align to TRBD2. The germline CDR1 and CDR2 sequences are SGHNT and YENEEA. Trimming at V came to 5 bases and at J to 1 base, leaving 9 bases not matched to a gene. The CDR3 has 16 amino acids. This CDR3 is CASSKVGGTRTDTQYF. The CDR3 nucleotides are TGTGCCAGCAGCAAGGTGGGGGGGACCCGCACAGATACGCAGTATTTT.

This sequence joins TRBV11-2 and TRBJ2-7; D remains ambiguous. The germline V gene has CDR1 SGHAT and CDR2 FQNNGV. This CDR3 comprises 14 residues. V shed 0 bases and J shed 4 bases, with 10 bases lying between them. The CDR3 nucleotides read TGTGCCAGCAGCTTAGATCGATGGAGTTACGAGCAGTACTTC. It codes for CASSLDRWSYEQYF.

The rearrangement joins TRBV11-2 to TRBJ1-1; TRBD1 aligns across 8 bases. Germline V gene lookup returns CDR1 SGHAT and CDR2 FQNNGV. The CDR3 length is 15 residues. Trimming removed 5 bases from V and 6 bases from J; junction bases left unmatched: 11. CDR3 nucleotide sequence: TGTGCCAGCAGCCCTCGGTTATACAGGGGGGCTGAAGCTTTCTTT. Protein product: CASSPRLYRGAEAFF.

This chain uses TRBV21-1 with TRBJ1-5; TRBD1 was called by the table and not checked on the DNA. TRBV21-1 corresponds to a pseudogene. The CDR3 extends over 13 amino acids. DNA for the CDR3: TGTGCCAGCAGCAAAGACAATCATCAGCCCCAGCATTTT. Translating it yields CASSKDNHQPQHF.

This rearrangement joins TRBV14 to TRBJ1-5; D remains ambiguous. Trimming took off 4 bases at V and 4 bases at J, with 5 bases between the two ends. The CDR3 runs 12 residues. Germline V gives CDR1 SGHDN, CDR2 FVKESK. CDR3 sequence: CASSRQNQPQHF. The CDR3 bases are TGTGCCAGCAGCCGACAAAATCAGCCCCAGCATTTT. Variable domain in full (rest from reference TRBV14 and TRBJ1-5): EAGVTQFPSHSVIEKGQTVTLRCDPISGHDNLYWYRRVMGKEIKFLLHFVKESKQDESGMPNNRFLAERTGGTYSTLKVQPAELEDSGVYFCASSRQNQPQHFGDGTRLSIL.

This chain connects TRBV29-1 to TRBJ2-7; D remains ambiguous. Germline V CDR1 and CDR2: SQVTM, ANQGSEA. The CDR3 consists of 12 residues. The V and J ends lost 7 bases and 2 bases respectively, with 12 bases between them. The CDR3 DNA reads TGCAGCGCTGCACAGCAAACCTACGAGCAGTACTTC. Protein: CSAAQQTYEQYF.

The genes are TRBV7-8 and TRBJ1-5; D ambiguous. Germline-derived CDR1 and CDR2 are SGHVS and FQNEAQ. Trimming cost V 2 bases and J 5 bases, with 10 bases left between them. This CDR3 has 14 residues. For the CDR3, the DNA is TGTGCCAGCAGCTTATTACGGAAGGATCAGCCCCAGCATTTT. Its translation: CASSLLRKDQPQHF.

The chain combines TRBV2 with TRBJ2-2; D possibly uses TRBD1 or TRBD2 (6 bases each). This CDR3 is built from 16 residues. Germline CDR1 SNHLY, CDR2 FYNNEI. With 6 bases removed from V and 1 base from J, the gap between germline ends came to 15 bases. CDR3 amino acids: CASSWGAPLNTGELFF. CDR3 bases: TGTGCCAGCAGCTGGGGGGCTCCCCTGAACACCGGGGAGCTGTTTTTT.

The chain carries TRBV6-6 and TRBJ2-5, with 7 positions matching TRBD2. CDR1 is MNHNY and CDR2 is SVGAGI in the germline V gene (reference sequence). The CDR3 has 12 residues. With 8 bases clipped from V and 3 bases from J, the junction kept 3 bases outside the gene matches. The chain's CDR3 is CASQRGKETQYF. CDR3 bases: TGTGCCAGCCAGCGGGGTAAAGAGACCCAGTACTTC.